The next 11 T cell receptor beta chains were all read from a single sample in a study of blood T cell repertoires in COVID-19 (dated by TCRdb to the early 2020s). The library was obtained by the immunoSEQ multiplex PCR assay. The table comes from immuneACCESS by way of TCRdb, which keeps in-frame sequences with V and J called. Part of the clones is missing from these tables; in studies checked, under half for an unresolved V gene and the rest for unknown reasons. The sample table holds approximately 490,000 clones, of which around 90% were seen once. In total, the top ten clones hold 0.7% of the sample. The sequenced material came from PBMCs or T cells enriched from blood (not recorded which). Every receptor here comes from a woman aged 18-29 years who had recovered from COVID-19.

This clone was found once. The V call is TRBV2, the J call TRBJ1-5; TRBD1 matches at 9 bases. This CDR3 comprises 13 residues. Germline CDR1 is SNHLY and CDR2 is FYNNEI. The V gene end was trimmed by 8 bases and the J gene end by 4 bases; junction bases not matched to a gene: 3. As DNA, the CDR3 is TGTGCCAGCGGACAGGGGAGAAATCAGCCCCAGCATTTT. It encodes CASGQGRNQPQHF. The complete variable domain, with remaining parts taken from reference TRBV2 and TRBJ1-5, reads EPEVTQTPSHQVTQMGQEVILRCVPISNHLYFYWYRQILGQKVEFLVSFYNNEISEKSEIFDDQFSVERPDGSNFTLKIRSTKLEDSAMYFCASGQGRNQPQHFGDGTRLSIL.

The chain joins TRBV12-5 to TRBJ1-1; D is unclear. The CDR3 is made up of 14 amino acids. Trimming removed 6 bases from V and 2 bases from J, with 13 bases in between. CDR1 is LGHNT and CDR2 is FRNRAP in the germline V gene. The CDR3 sequence: CASGRAQRNTEAFF. The CDR3 DNA sequence: TGTGCTAGTGGCCGTGCTCAGCGAAACACTGAAGCTTTCTTT. Complete variable domain (other parts from reference TRBV12-5 and TRBJ1-1): DARVTQTPRHKVTEMGQEVTMRCQPILGHNTVFWYRQTMMQGLELLAYFRNRAPLDDSGMPKDRFSAEMPDATLATLKIQPSEPRDSAVYFCASGRAQRNTEAFFGQGTRLTVV.

The rearrangement uses TRBV19 and TRBJ2-1; TRBD1 agrees at 9 bases. The CDR3 runs to 15 residues. Germline V gene sequence: CDR1 LNHDA, CDR2 SQIVND (reference sequence). V lost 5 bases, J lost 4 bases, and 6 bases stayed unmatched. The CDR3 here is CASSSQGAKYNEQFF. Here the CDR3 DNA reads TGTGCCAGTAGTTCACAGGGGGCGAAGTACAATGAGCAGTTCTTC.

This clone was detected only once. The chain carries TRBV28 and TRBJ1-2, with 8 bases identical to TRBD1. The V gene's germline CDR1 is MDHEN and CDR2 SYDVKM. CDR3 length: 15 residues. V was clipped by 3 bases and J by 3 bases; unmatched bases: 6. Written as DNA, the CDR3 is TGTGCCAGCAGTTTCCTCAGGGGGCCCCACTATGGCTACACCTTC. As protein: CASSFLRGPHYGYTF.

The chain uses TRBV9 and TRBJ1-3, with D hard to call. V was cut by 5 bases and J by 4 bases, with 7 bases left in between. CDR1 and CDR2 (germline): SGDLS, YYNGEE. The CDR3 has 12 residues. CDR3 sequence: CASSAEGNTIYF. The CDR3 nucleotides are TGTGCCAGCAGTGCTGAGGGAAACACCATATATTTT.

This rearrangement joins TRBV6-4 to TRBJ1-2, with D possibly being TRBD1 (6 bases). The CDR3 loop spans 15 amino acids. V lost 6 bases and J lost 5, with 19 bases in between. Per the germline V gene, CDR1 is MRHNA and CDR2 is SNTAGT. CDR3 DNA: TGTGCCAGCAGATCCTTAGACAGGTTCGGATATGGCTACACCTTC. This encodes CASRSLDRFGYGYTF.

This sequence joins TRBV5-6 and TRBJ1-2, with a tentative D call TRBD1 (5 bases). From germline, CDR1 is SGHDT and CDR2 YYEEEE. V dropped 5 bases and J dropped 8 bases, with 13 bases sitting between them. This CDR3 spans 12 amino acids. DNA of the CDR3: TGTGCCAGCAGTTTAGGGGAGGGCGGCTACACCTTC. Its protein is CASSLGEGGYTF. The complete variable domain, with remaining parts taken from reference TRBV5-6 and TRBJ1-2, reads DAGVTQSPTHLIKTRGQQVTLRCSPKSGHDTVSWYQQALGQGPQFIFQYYEEEERQRGNFPDRFSGHQFPNYSSELNVNALLLGDSALYLCASSLGEGGYTFGSGTRLTVV.

The CDR3 nucleotides read TGTGCCAGCAGTTTGCGGGGTGGGAGACAGGGAGTTTACGAGCAGTACTTC. It encodes CASSLRGGRQGVYEQYF. This sequence joins TRBV27 and TRBJ2-7; weak D call: TRBD1 (7 bases). CDR3 size: 17 residues. CDR1 MNHEY and CDR2 SMNVEV come from the germline V gene (reference sequence). Trimming stripped 3 bases from V and 4 bases from J, with 22 bases between.

The chain employs TRBV5-1 and TRBJ1-2; D possibly corresponds to TRBD1 (5 bases). The germline V gene has CDR1 SGHRS and CDR2 YFSETQ. CDR3 size: 15 residues. The ends were cut back, 4 bases at V and 3 bases at J, with 16 bases in the middle. CDR3 coding DNA: TGCGCCAGCAGCCCCCAGGGCGGGGTTTACTATGGCTACACCTTC. This translates into CASSPQGGVYYGYTF.

The V call is TRBV5-1, the J call TRBJ2-2; 14 bases line up with TRBD2. The V gene end was trimmed by 4 bases and the J gene end by 5 bases; junction bases not matched to a gene: 4. CDR3 length: 16 residues. The germline CDR1 and CDR2 sequences are SGHRS and YFSETQ. Here the CDR3 DNA reads TGCGCCAGCAGCCCCGGGACTAGCGGGGGTACCGGGGAGCTGTTTTTT. Residues: CASSPGTSGGTGELFF.

The chain joins TRBV19 to TRBJ1-1; D may be TRBD1 (5 bases). CDR1 LNHDA and CDR2 SQIVND come from the germline V gene (reference sequence). CDR3 size: 14 residues. V was trimmed by 1 base and J by 2 bases, leaving 8 bases between them. The CDR3 reads CASSIGTTNTEAFF. CDR3 coding DNA: TGTGCCAGTAGTATAGGGACAACAAACACTGAAGCTTTCTTT.